The T cell receptor (beta chain) under discussion was sequenced for a study of shared clonotypes between healthy human individuals. General study points: Naive subsets usually exceeded memory subsets in estimated richness.

Using immunoSEQ multiplex PCR, the repertoire was profiled, and TCRdb retains in-frame clones only, with some absent. The sample holds a few million clones; less than 95% are singletons and the top ten take approximately 0.41%. On this clone itself: The antigen is undetermined.

V lost 1 base, J lost 8 bases, and 15 bases lay in between. Looked up from germline, CDR1 is SGHAT and CDR2 is FQNNGV. The CDR3 totals 15 residues. Every contributor of samples was a Caucasian grown-up residing in Nashville, Tennessee. The J gene is TRBJ2-1, the V gene TRBV11-2; a weak D match, TRBD1 (6 bases). Sequenced input: naive CD4+ T cells from PBMCs. The subset was: CD45RA+ positively selected. The receptor was isolated from a man younger than 30 in good health. Some clones in this sample may be carry-over from other donors' samples. CDR3 residues: CASSLVGAGSDEQFF. The CDR3 region has the DNA TGTGCCAGCAGCTTAGTGGGGGCAGGGAGTGATGAGCAGTTCTTC.